These T cell receptor beta chains were read from a single sample in a study of blood T cell repertoires in COVID-19. Using immunoSEQ multiplex PCR, the repertoire was profiled, and TCRdb retains in-frame clones only, with some absent. Of fewer than 250,000 clones listed, about nine tenths are singletons. The sample consisted of peripheral blood. Receptor source: a man aged 30 to 45 with acute or convalescent COVID-19. CDR3s include the opening cysteine and the closing phenylalanine or tryptophan. A D gene is named only where the DNA matches it firmly. Rows may omit the clone size; those that give it use once, few, many or a size class.

v_call: TRBV5-5
clone_size: NA
j_call: TRBJ1-2
d_call: TRBD1
cdr3_nt: TGTGCCAGCAATTATGGACAGGGGGATGGCTACACCTTC
cdr3_aa: CASNYGQGDGYTF

v_call: TRBV6-1
clone_size: NA
j_call: TRBJ2-7
d_call: TRBD1
cdr3_nt: TGTGCCAGCAGTGGGATGAAAAGACAGGGTGGTAACGAGCAGTACTTC
cdr3_aa: CASSGMKRQGGNEQYF

v_call: TRBV5-1
clone_size: NA
j_call: TRBJ2-1
d_call: TRBD2
cdr3_nt: TGCGCCAGCAGCTACCGTTTTGTAGGCGGGAGGGCAGGCGAGCAGTTCTTC
cdr3_aa: CASSYRFVGGRAGEQFF

v_call: TRBV5-6
clone_size: once
j_call: TRBJ2-1
d_call: NA
cdr3_nt: TGTGCCAGCAGCTTGGGGGACATATCCAATGAGCAGTTCTTC
cdr3_aa: CASSLGDISNEQFF

v_call: TRBV5-1
clone_size: NA
j_call: TRBJ1-5
d_call: NA
cdr3_nt: TGCGCCAGCAGCCTCGGGACACTCACAGACGGGCCCCAGCATTTT
cdr3_aa: CASSLGTLTDGPQHF

v_call: TRBV10-3
clone_size: NA
j_call: TRBJ1-5
d_call: NA
cdr3_nt: TGTGCCATCAGTGTAAGGAGTGATCAGCCCCAGCATTTT
cdr3_aa: CAISVRSDQPQHF

v_call: TRBV24-1
clone_size: NA
j_call: TRBJ2-1
d_call: NA
cdr3_nt: TGTGCCACCAGTGATCCCCTCAATGAGCAGTTCTTC
cdr3_aa: CATSDPLNEQFF

v_call: TRBV28
clone_size: NA
j_call: TRBJ2-7
d_call: TRBD1
cdr3_nt: TGTGCCAGCAATCGACAGGGAACTCTAGGAGTTTACGAGCAGTACTTC
cdr3_aa: CASNRQGTLGVYEQYF

v_call: TRBV11-3
clone_size: NA
j_call: TRBJ2-1
d_call: TRBD1
cdr3_nt: TGTGCCAGCAGCACCCGGGGACAGGTCTCCTACAATGAGCAGTTCTTC
cdr3_aa: CASSTRGQVSYNEQFF

v_call: TRBV5-4
clone_size: NA
j_call: TRBJ1-2
d_call: NA
cdr3_nt: TGTGCCAGCAGCTTGCCGGGGGATGGCTACACCTTC
cdr3_aa: CASSLPGDGYTF

v_call: TRBV6-1
clone_size: NA
j_call: TRBJ2-3
d_call: TRBD1
cdr3_nt: TGTGCCAGCAGTGACCTAGGGACAGGGGCGAAAGATACGCAGTATTTT
cdr3_aa: CASSDLGTGAKDTQYF

v_call: TRBV5-1
clone_size: NA
j_call: TRBJ1-2
d_call: TRBD1
cdr3_nt: TGCGCCAGCAGCGTCCCGGGACAGGGGGCGCGGGGCTACACCTTC
cdr3_aa: CASSVPGQGARGYTF

v_call: TRBV24-1
clone_size: NA
j_call: TRBJ2-1
d_call: TRBD2
cdr3_nt: TGTGCCACCAGTGACCCCGGGGGAGGGGTGAATGAGCAGTTCTTC
cdr3_aa: CATSDPGGGVNEQFF

v_call: TRBV10-1
clone_size: NA
j_call: TRBJ1-3
d_call: NA
cdr3_nt: TGCGCCAGCAGTGACCGGGGAGGGCCGGACACCTCTGGAAACACCATATATTTT
cdr3_aa: CASSDRGGPDTSGNTIYF

v_call: TRBV7-9
clone_size: NA
j_call: TRBJ2-1
d_call: TRBD1
cdr3_nt: TGTGCCAGCAGCTCGACAGGGGATCGGCAGTTCTTC
cdr3_aa: CASSSTGDRQFF

v_call: TRBV27
clone_size: once
j_call: TRBJ2-1
d_call: NA
cdr3_nt: TGTGCCAGCAGTCCGTCTAGGAGAGCCTACAATGAGCAGTTCTTC
cdr3_aa: CASSPSRRAYNEQFF

v_call: TRBV7-2
clone_size: NA
j_call: TRBJ1-4
d_call: TRBD1
cdr3_nt: TGTGCCAGCAGCTTAGGGGACAGAGATAATGAAAAACTGTTTTTT
cdr3_aa: CASSLGDRDNEKLFF

v_call: TRBV5-1
clone_size: NA
j_call: TRBJ2-3
d_call: NA
cdr3_nt: TGCGCCAGCAGCTTGGCATTGAGCACAGATACGCAGTATTTT
cdr3_aa: CASSLALSTDTQYF

v_call: TRBV15
clone_size: once
j_call: TRBJ2-3
d_call: NA
cdr3_nt: TGTGCCACCAGCAGATTTAGGGAGTTCACAGATACGCAGTATTTT
cdr3_aa: CATSRFREFTDTQYF

v_call: TRBV5-8
clone_size: NA
j_call: TRBJ1-6
d_call: NA
cdr3_nt: TGTGCCAGCAGCTTGGAGGCGGCCAATTCACCCCTCCACTTT
cdr3_aa: CASSLEAANSPLHF

v_call: TRBV15
clone_size: NA
j_call: TRBJ2-5
d_call: NA
cdr3_nt: TGTGCCACCAGCCCCGGGGGAGCGGGCGGGGAGACCCAGTACTTC
cdr3_aa: CATSPGGAGGETQYF

v_call: TRBV4-2
clone_size: NA
j_call: TRBJ1-3
d_call: NA
cdr3_nt: TGTGCCAGCAGCCAAGGATTAGTCCAGGGCTCTGGAAACACCATATATTTT
cdr3_aa: CASSQGLVQGSGNTIYF

v_call: TRBV24-1
clone_size: NA
j_call: TRBJ1-2
d_call: NA
cdr3_nt: TGTGCCACCAGTGCCGGTGGACAGAACTATGGCTACACCTTC
cdr3_aa: CATSAGGQNYGYTF

v_call: TRBV10-1
clone_size: NA
j_call: TRBJ2-2
d_call: NA
cdr3_nt: TGCGCCAGCAGTGAGGGGAGTACCGGGGAGCTGTTTTTT
cdr3_aa: CASSEGSTGELFF

v_call: TRBV7-3
clone_size: NA
j_call: TRBJ2-2
d_call: TRBD1
cdr3_nt: TGTGCCAGCAGCCTCCAGGGGGAAGGTCGGACCGGGGAGCTGTTTTTT
cdr3_aa: CASSLQGEGRTGELFF

v_call: TRBV28
clone_size: NA
j_call: TRBJ1-3
d_call: NA
cdr3_nt: TGTGCCAGCAGGCGAGGGAGCGGAAACACCATATATTTT
cdr3_aa: CASRRGSGNTIYF

v_call: TRBV6-1
clone_size: NA
j_call: TRBJ1-3
d_call: NA
cdr3_nt: TGTGCCAGCAGTGAGAGGACAGAGTACTCTGGAAACACCATATATTTT
cdr3_aa: CASSERTEYSGNTIYF

v_call: TRBV18
clone_size: few
j_call: TRBJ1-3
d_call: NA
cdr3_nt: TGTGCCAGCTCACCACAAGGCCGGGGGGGCTCCTCTGGAAACACCATATATTTT
cdr3_aa: CASSPQGRGGSSGNTIYF

v_call: TRBV18
clone_size: NA
j_call: TRBJ1-3
d_call: TRBD1
cdr3_nt: TGTGCCAGCTCGGATGGGACAGGCCTCTCTGGAAACACCATATATTTT
cdr3_aa: CASSDGTGLSGNTIYF

v_call: TRBV6-5
clone_size: NA
j_call: TRBJ2-3
d_call: NA
cdr3_nt: TGTGCCAGCAGAATACAGGGAGGCACAGATACGCAGTATTTT
cdr3_aa: CASRIQGGTDTQYF

v_call: TRBV27
clone_size: once
j_call: TRBJ2-5
d_call: NA
cdr3_nt: TGTGCCAGCAGTTCCTGGAGTGTTGAGACCCAGTACTTC
cdr3_aa: CASSSWSVETQYF

v_call: TRBV6-6
clone_size: NA
j_call: TRBJ1-5
d_call: NA
cdr3_nt: TGTGCCAGCAGTTACCCGCAAAGCCCTGATCAGCCCCAGCATTTT
cdr3_aa: CASSYPQSPDQPQHF

v_call: TRBV19
clone_size: NA
j_call: TRBJ2-1
d_call: TRBD1
cdr3_nt: TGTGCCAGTAGGGATAGGACAGGGTGGACTGAGCAGTTCTTC
cdr3_aa: CASRDRTGWTEQFF

v_call: TRBV19
clone_size: NA
j_call: TRBJ1-2
d_call: TRBD1
cdr3_nt: TGTGCCAGTAGTATAGCGACAGGGGCTAACTATGGCTACACCTTC
cdr3_aa: CASSIATGANYGYTF

v_call: TRBV23-1
clone_size: NA
j_call: TRBJ2-5
d_call: TRBD1
cdr3_nt: TGCGCCAGCAGTCACTCCGGGACAGACGCCTTCGTAGACCGCCGCCAAGAGACCCAGTACTTC
cdr3_aa: CASSHSGTDAFVDRRQETQYF

v_call: TRBV28
clone_size: NA
j_call: TRBJ1-2
d_call: NA
cdr3_nt: TGTGCCAGCAGTACAGGCTCCAACTATGGCTACACCTTC
cdr3_aa: CASSTGSNYGYTF

v_call: TRBV28
clone_size: NA
j_call: TRBJ2-7
d_call: TRBD2
cdr3_nt: TGTGCCAGCACCCGGGGGGGTAAGGGTTTTGAGCAGTACTTC
cdr3_aa: CASTRGGKGFEQYF

v_call: TRBV5-1
clone_size: NA
j_call: TRBJ2-7
d_call: NA
cdr3_nt: TGCGCCAGCAGCGCCGGGACGGGGACTTACGAGCAGTACTTC
cdr3_aa: CASSAGTGTYEQYF

v_call: TRBV28
clone_size: NA
j_call: TRBJ2-7
d_call: TRBD1
cdr3_nt: TGTGCCAGCACCTTACAGGGGATCGACTACGAGCAGTACTTC
cdr3_aa: CASTLQGIDYEQYF

v_call: TRBV6-6
clone_size: NA
j_call: TRBJ2-1
d_call: NA
cdr3_nt: TGTGCCTGCCGGCGGGTTGAGCAGTTCTTC
cdr3_aa: CACRRVEQFF

v_call: TRBV28
clone_size: NA
j_call: TRBJ1-5
d_call: NA
cdr3_nt: TGTGCCAGCAGCGAGCTCAATCAGCCCCAGCATTTT
cdr3_aa: CASSELNQPQHF

v_call: TRBV5-6
clone_size: NA
j_call: TRBJ1-5
d_call: TRBD1
cdr3_nt: TGTGCCAGCAGCTTCGGGGCCCAGGGGGCCCAGCATTTT
cdr3_aa: CASSFGAQGAQHF

v_call: TRBV19
clone_size: NA
j_call: TRBJ1-4
d_call: NA
cdr3_nt: TGTGCCAGTAGTATCGGGGGTCCGGAAAAACTGTTTTTT
cdr3_aa: CASSIGGPEKLFF

v_call: TRBV9
clone_size: NA
j_call: TRBJ1-3
d_call: TRBD1
cdr3_nt: TGTGCCAGCAGCCCGGGACAGCAAAGCCCCTCTGGAAACACCATATATTTT
cdr3_aa: CASSPGQQSPSGNTIYF

v_call: TRBV7-9
clone_size: once
j_call: TRBJ1-5
d_call: NA
cdr3_nt: TGTGCCAGCAGCATAACGGGGCCCCAGCATTTT
cdr3_aa: CASSITGPQHF

v_call: TRBV6-6
clone_size: NA
j_call: TRBJ1-1
d_call: TRBD1
cdr3_nt: TGTGCCAGCAGTTACCAGGGGGTAGGAGCTGAAGCTTTCTTT
cdr3_aa: CASSYQGVGAEAFF

v_call: TRBV28
clone_size: once
j_call: TRBJ1-6
d_call: NA
cdr3_nt: TGTGCCAGCAATTCCCTCACTGGGGGGAATTCACCCCTCCACTTT
cdr3_aa: CASNSLTGGNSPLHF

v_call: TRBV11-3
clone_size: NA
j_call: TRBJ2-1
d_call: TRBD1
cdr3_nt: TGTGCCAGCAGCATGAGACAGGGGGCGGACAATGAGCAGTTCTTC
cdr3_aa: CASSMRQGADNEQFF